This T cell receptor (delta chain) is drawn from a study of Vδ1+ human thymocytes. General study results and limits: About 20% of thymic delta-chain sequences were Vdelta2, with few Vdelta3, unlike blood Vdelta1+ controls. Many TRG clonotypes were shared between donors; TRD repertoires were essentially private. In the thymus, TRG and TRD repertoires looked highly polyclonal with Gaussian CDR3 lengths.

After alphabeta T cell depletion, CD3+ Vdelta1+ Vdelta2- thymocytes were sorted. This CDR3 has 21 residues. In germline, CDR1 is TSWWSYY, CDR2 QGS. V gave up 3 bases and J gave up 0 bases, with 29 bases separating them. Sequences come from RNA converted to cDNA by reverse transcription. Pooled V-gene forward primers with one constant-region reverse primer generated the CDR3 amplicons by multiplex PCR. TCRdb re-called the multiplex PCR reads using CATT. The table has about 75,000 delta-chain clones, more than 30% seen once. Concerning this clone itself: Its matching antigen is unknown.

J is TRDJ1 and V is TRDV1; either TRDD2 or TRDD3 may fit D (5 bases each). This sequence was found in a boy in the first two years of life who had congenital heart surgery. Source material: Vdelta1+ gamma-delta thymocytes from the thymus. Subset of the sample: FACS-sorted CD3+ TCRalphabeta- TCRVdelta1+ TCRVdelta2- thymocytes. CDR3 in amino acids: CALGDIIPVGGLYPYTDKLIF. The CDR3 coding sequence is TGTGCTCTTGGGGACATCATTCCTGTAGGGGGGCTCTACCCCTACACCGATAAACTCATCTTT.